This TCR beta chain was observed in a study of T cell responses to AZD1222 COVID-19 vaccine. The wider study: Pooled samples include second doses given at about 4 or 12 weeks. Study-level points and caveats: The study sampled repertoires only after the peak T cell response. Within unmutated variant regions lay the reported targets of nearly half of spike-specific TCRs. Clonal diversity may have been underestimated in mostly white British donors.

Sequencing used immunoSEQ multiplex PCR; TCRdb keeps in-frame clones, though not all of them. This sample has roughly 100,000 clones, with about 93% found just once. Concerning this clone: Its target is not known.

The germline V gene encodes CDR1 DFQATT and CDR2 SNEGSKA (reference sequence). V was clipped by 3 bases and J by 4 bases; unmatched bases: 5. The CDR3 is 14 residues long. This chain connects TRBV20-1 to TRBJ2-3; TRBD2 aligns across 9 bases. The material was peripheral blood, obtained on day 0 of AZD1222 vaccination. This TCR came from an adult in good health. Written as DNA, the CDR3 is TGCAGTGCTAGTTCTAGCGGGAAACCAGATACGCAGTATTTT. This encodes CSASSSGKPDTQYF.